The 18 T cell receptor beta chains in this list originate from one sample, sequenced in a study of technical replicates of blood from several donors. The data were produced by immunoSEQ multiplex PCR, yet TCRdb's version contains in-frame clones alone and is incomplete. Altogether 55,000 to 75,000 clones are present, 92% being singletons, with the ten largest covering 0.42%. Input material: T cells isolated from PBMCs. Source of these receptors: a human donor in good health.

The chain employs TRBV27 and TRBJ2-5; 8 bases match TRBD1. The CDR3 has 14 residues. V shed 5 bases and J 3 bases; nucleotides not matched to a gene: 5. Looked up from germline, CDR1 is MNHEY and CDR2 is SMNVEV (reference sequence). CDR3 DNA: TGTGCCAGCAGTGGCGGGACAGGCAAAGAGACCCAGTACTTC. Its protein is CASSGGTGKETQYF.

The V and J genes are TRBV29-1 and TRBJ2-3; D is perhaps TRBD2 (6 bases). The CDR3 runs 15 residues. Germline V gives CDR1 SQVTM, CDR2 ANQGSEA. V was pared by 2 bases and J by 4 bases, with 16 bases between. The DNA of the CDR3 is TGCAGCGTTGAAAGGCCTAGCGCTGTCCCAGATACGCAGTATTTT. This translates into CSVERPSAVPDTQYF.

The chain joins TRBV10-3 to TRBJ1-4; D remains ambiguous. This CDR3 has 14 residues. V was cut by 6 bases and J by 8 bases, with 16 bases left in between. The germline V gene encodes CDR1 ENHRY and CDR2 SYGVKD. The chain's CDR3 is CAISHGGVLEKLFF. The CDR3 DNA reads TGTGCCATCAGCCACGGCGGGGTCTTAGAAAAACTGTTTTTT.

This clone showed up just once. The J gene is TRBJ2-3, the V gene TRBV4-2, with TRBD1 matching over 7 bases. Trimming cost V 1 base and J 10 bases; bases outside gene matches: 14. The germline CDR1 and CDR2 sequences are LGHNA and YNFKEQ. There are 16 residues in the CDR3. The CDR3 reads CASSQGGGRQGNPQYF. The CDR3 DNA is TGTGCCAGCAGCCAAGGAGGGGGTAGACAGGGCAATCCGCAGTATTTT.

The chain couples TRBV11-2 to TRBJ1-2, with TRBD1 matching over 11 bases. There are 15 residues in the CDR3. Germline CDR1 SGHAT, CDR2 FQNNGV. With V trimmed by 0 bases and J by 4 bases, 1 base remained unmatched. The DNA for the CDR3 is TGTGCCAGCAGCTTAGAGGGACAGGGGGGCTATGGCTACACCTTC. Protein product: CASSLEGQGGYGYTF.

V gene TRBV11-2 combines with J gene TRBJ1-1; D gene uncertain. Trimming took 7 bases from V and 4 from J, leaving 13 bases between them. The CDR3 has 13 residues. Germline V gene data show CDR1 as SGHAT and CDR2 as FQNNGV. The CDR3 spells CASTPNPGTEAFF. The CDR3 nucleotides are TGTGCCAGCACCCCTAACCCCGGCACTGAAGCTTTCTTT.

This clone was detected a few times. The chain links TRBV7-9 to TRBJ1-5; 12 nucleotides align to TRBD1. The CDR3 has 14 amino acids. J lost 7 bases, V lost 4 bases, and 2 bases had no gene match. Germline V lookup: CDR1 SEHNR, CDR2 FQNEAQ (reference sequence). CDR3 nucleotide sequence: TGTGCCAGCAGCTCCGGGACAGGGGGCCAGCCCCAGCATTTT. Residues: CASSSGTGGQPQHF.

The chain couples TRBV28 to TRBJ2-2, with 8 nucleotides matching TRBD1. This CDR3 comprises 15 residues. The germline V gene has CDR1 MDHEN and CDR2 SYDVKM. The V and J ends lost 5 bases and 5 bases, in that order; junction bases with no gene match: 7. CDR3 DNA sequence: TGTGCCAGCAGTGTGGACAGGGAATTAACCGGGGAGCTGTTTTTT. Translation gives CASSVDRELTGELFF.

This chain joins TRBV4-1 and TRBJ2-7; D is perhaps TRBD1 (5 bases). The CDR3 contains 13 residues. Germline-derived CDR1 and CDR2 are MGHRA and YSYEKL. V was pared by 1 base and J by 2 bases, with 6 bases between. The CDR3 here is CASSQGGPYEQYF. CDR3 bases: TGCGCCAGCAGCCAAGGGGGCCCCTACGAGCAGTACTTC.

The rearrangement joins TRBV7-2 to TRBJ2-3; the match to TRBD2 covers 8 bases. With 3 bases clipped from V and 4 bases from J, the junction kept 15 bases outside the gene matches. The CDR3 runs to 18 residues. CDR1 is SGHTA and CDR2 is FQGNSA in the germline V gene. In DNA, the CDR3 is TGTGCCAGCAGCTTGATTGTGGGAGCGGGAGAGTATTCAGATACGCAGTATTTT. It is translated as CASSLIVGAGEYSDTQYF.

The rearrangement uses TRBV7-9 and TRBJ2-2, with D uncertain. The V end lost 11 bases, the J end lost 5 bases, and 9 bases lay between the germline ends. The CDR3 has 11 amino acids. Germline loops: CDR1 SEHNR, CDR2 FQNEAQ (reference sequence). The CDR3 DNA reads TGTGCCGCTGGCACGACCGGGGAGCTGTTTTTT. Its protein product is CAAGTTGELFF.

V usage is TRBV30 and J usage is TRBJ2-3; 14 bases are a match to TRBD2. The junction had 2 bases not matched to a gene; V was cut back by 5 bases and J by 7 bases. This CDR3 contains 13 residues. Germline loops: CDR1 GTSNPN, CDR2 SVGIG (reference sequence). The CDR3 loop is CAWGTSGSHTQYF. CDR3 sequence (DNA): TGTGCCTGGGGGACTAGCGGGAGTCATACGCAGTATTTT.

The chain couples TRBV19 to TRBJ1-5; tentative D call: TRBD1 (5 bases). Looked up from germline, CDR1 is LNHDA and CDR2 is SQIVND (reference sequence). The V gene lost 1 base and the J gene lost 7 bases, with 11 bases spanning the gap. CDR3 length: 14 amino acids. For the CDR3, the DNA is TGTGCCAGTAGTATAGTAGGGGCCCCCCAGCCCCAGCATTTT. Translating it yields CASSIVGAPQPQHF.

The chain employs TRBV9 and TRBJ2-7; maybe TRBD2 (5 bases). The CDR3 is made up of 15 amino acids. CDR1 and CDR2 (germline): SGDLS, YYNGEE. Trimming removed 4 bases at V and 0 bases at J, with 14 bases between. CDR3 residues: CASSTTDSSSYEQYF. CDR3 sequence (DNA): TGTGCCAGCAGCACTACGGACTCAAGCTCCTACGAGCAGTACTTC. The whole variable domain, filled in from reference TRBV9 and TRBJ2-7, reads DSGVTQTPKHLITATGQRVTLRCSPRSGDLSVYWYQQSLDQGLQFLIQYYNGEERAKGNILERFSAQQFPDLHSELNLSSLELGDSALYFCASSTTDSSSYEQYFGPGTRLTVT.

The CDR3 bases are TGCGCCAGCAGCCAAGATAACTCCTACGAGCAGTACTTC. Translating gives CASSQDNSYEQYF. The V gene is TRBV4-3, the J gene TRBJ2-7; D call uncertain. The CDR3 totals 13 residues. The germline V gene has CDR1 LGHNA and CDR2 YSLEER. V lost 0 bases to trimming and J lost 0 bases, with 3 bases between them.

V and J are TRBV11-2 and TRBJ2-7, with TRBD2 as a possible D gene (5 bases). Germline values: CDR1 SGHAT, CDR2 FQNNGV. The CDR3 is made up of 15 amino acids. V dropped 0 bases and J dropped 3 bases, with 12 bases sitting between them. The CDR3 sequence: CASSLDLLAVYEQYF. The CDR3 coding sequence is TGTGCCAGCAGCTTAGATCTGCTAGCTGTCTACGAGCAGTACTTC.

The chain uses TRBV29-1 and TRBJ1-2, with 9 bases lining up with TRBD1. The germline CDR1 and CDR2 sequences are SQVTM and ANQGSEA. The CDR3 sequence is 15 residues long. V gave up 6 bases and J gave up 0 bases; unmatched junction bases: 8. As DNA, the CDR3 is TGCAGCGTCGCCCCGGGACAGGGATCTAACTATGGCTACACCTTC. Translation: CSVAPGQGSNYGYTF.

The chain recombines TRBV10-3 with TRBJ2-7, with D possibly being TRBD2 (6 bases). This CDR3 is built from 12 residues. The V gene's germline CDR1 is ENHRY and CDR2 SYGVKD. V lost 3 bases and J lost 6, with 9 bases in between. The DNA for the CDR3 is TGTGCCATCAGTGAAACGGGAGCCGAGCAGTACTTC. Protein: CAISETGAEQYF.